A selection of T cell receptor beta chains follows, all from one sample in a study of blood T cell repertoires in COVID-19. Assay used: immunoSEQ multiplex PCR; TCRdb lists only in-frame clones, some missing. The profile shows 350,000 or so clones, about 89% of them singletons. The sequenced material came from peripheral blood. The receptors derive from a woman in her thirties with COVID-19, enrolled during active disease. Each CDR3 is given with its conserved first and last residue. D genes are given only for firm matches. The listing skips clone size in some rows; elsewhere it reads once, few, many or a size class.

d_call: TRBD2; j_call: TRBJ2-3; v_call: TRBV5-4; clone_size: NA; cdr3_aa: CASSLGLAGTDTQYF; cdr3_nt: TGTGCCAGCAGCTTGGGGCTAGCGGGGACAGATACGCAGTATTTT
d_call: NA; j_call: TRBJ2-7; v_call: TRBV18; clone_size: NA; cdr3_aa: CASSFDRTSYEQYF; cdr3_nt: TGTGCCAGCTCCTTCGACAGGACCTCCTACGAGCAGTACTTC
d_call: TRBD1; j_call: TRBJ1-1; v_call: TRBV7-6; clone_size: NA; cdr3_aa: CASSLVATGSTEAFF; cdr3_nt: TGTGCCAGCAGCTTAGTAGCGACAGGGTCCACTGAAGCTTTCTTT
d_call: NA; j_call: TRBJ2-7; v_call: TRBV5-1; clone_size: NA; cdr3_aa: CASSLSGDHEQYF; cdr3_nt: TGCGCCAGCAGCTTGTCAGGGGACCACGAGCAGTACTTC
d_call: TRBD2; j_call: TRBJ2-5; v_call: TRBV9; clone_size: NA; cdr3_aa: CASSSGIGGARETQYF; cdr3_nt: TGTGCCAGCAGCAGTGGAATCGGGGGGGCGCGGGAGACCCAGTACTTC
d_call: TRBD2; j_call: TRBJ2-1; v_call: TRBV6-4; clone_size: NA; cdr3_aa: CASSVGTSGSDEQFF; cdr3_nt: TGTGCCAGCAGTGTCGGGACTAGCGGGAGTGATGAGCAGTTCTTC
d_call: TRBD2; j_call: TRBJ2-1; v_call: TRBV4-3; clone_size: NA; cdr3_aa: CASSQEPGLAGEVEQFF; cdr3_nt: TGCGCCAGCAGCCAAGAACCAGGACTAGCGGGAGAGGTTGAGCAGTTCTTC
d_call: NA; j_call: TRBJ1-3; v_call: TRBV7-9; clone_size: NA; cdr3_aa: CASSPDSSGNTIYF; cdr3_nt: TGTGCCAGCAGCCCAGACAGCTCTGGAAACACCATATATTTT
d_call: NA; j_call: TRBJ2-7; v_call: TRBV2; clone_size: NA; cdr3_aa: CAYIRGAGRYEQYF; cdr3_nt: TGTGCCTACATCCGGGGGGCGGGACGCTACGAGCAGTACTTC
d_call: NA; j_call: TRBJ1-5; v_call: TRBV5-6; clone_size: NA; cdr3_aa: CASSLGLSNQPQHF; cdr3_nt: TGTGCCAGCAGCCTCGGACTCAGCAATCAGCCCCAGCATTTT
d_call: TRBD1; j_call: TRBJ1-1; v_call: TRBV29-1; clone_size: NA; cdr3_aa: CSVEDLAGGNTEAFF; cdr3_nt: TGCAGCGTTGAAGATCTTGCAGGGGGGAACACTGAAGCTTTCTTT
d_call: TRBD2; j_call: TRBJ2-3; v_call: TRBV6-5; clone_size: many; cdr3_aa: CASSPTSGRLDTQYF; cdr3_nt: TGTGCCAGCAGCCCCACTAGCGGGAGGTTAGATACGCAGTATTTT
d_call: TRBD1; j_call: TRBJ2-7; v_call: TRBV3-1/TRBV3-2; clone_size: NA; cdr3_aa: CASSAGTGVYEQYF; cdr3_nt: TGTGCCAGCAGCGCCGGGACAGGGGTTTACGAGCAGTACTTC
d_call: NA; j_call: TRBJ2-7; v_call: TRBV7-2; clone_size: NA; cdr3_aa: CASGGTPGEQYF; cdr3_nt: TGTGCCAGCGGAGGGACTCCCGGCGAGCAGTACTTC
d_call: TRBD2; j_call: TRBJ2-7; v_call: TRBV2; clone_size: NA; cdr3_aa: CASGGWLAGDEQYF; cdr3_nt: TGTGCCAGCGGGGGGTGGCTAGCGGGAGATGAGCAGTACTTC
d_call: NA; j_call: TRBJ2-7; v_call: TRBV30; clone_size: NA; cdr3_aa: CAWSVRGGIEQYF; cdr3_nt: TGTGCCTGGAGTGTACGAGGCGGGATCGAGCAGTACTTC
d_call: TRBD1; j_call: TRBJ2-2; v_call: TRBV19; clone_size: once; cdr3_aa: CASSRGILASGELFF; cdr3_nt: TGTGCCAGTAGCAGGGGGATTTTGGCATCCGGGGAGCTGTTTTTT
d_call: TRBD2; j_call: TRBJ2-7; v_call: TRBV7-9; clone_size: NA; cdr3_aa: CASSEPGLAISYEQYF; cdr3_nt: TGTGCCAGCAGCGAACCGGGACTAGCGATTTCCTACGAGCAGTACTTC
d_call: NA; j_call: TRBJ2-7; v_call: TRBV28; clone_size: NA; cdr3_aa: CASTLRESSYEQYF; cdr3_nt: TGTGCCAGCACCCTTCGGGAGAGCTCCTACGAGCAGTACTTC
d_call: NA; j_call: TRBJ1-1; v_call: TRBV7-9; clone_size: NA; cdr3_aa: CASLSAYTEAFF; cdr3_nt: TGTGCCAGCCTTTCTGCGTACACTGAAGCTTTCTTT
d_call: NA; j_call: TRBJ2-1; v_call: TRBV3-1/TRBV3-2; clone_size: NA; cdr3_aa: CASRRTGSSYNEQFF; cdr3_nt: TGTGCCAGCAGGCGGACTGGTAGCTCCTACAATGAGCAGTTCTTC
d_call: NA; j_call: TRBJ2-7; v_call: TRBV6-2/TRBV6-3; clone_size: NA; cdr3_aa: CASSLRGSPYEQYF; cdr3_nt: TGTGCCAGCAGTTTGAGAGGGAGCCCCTACGAGCAGTACTTC
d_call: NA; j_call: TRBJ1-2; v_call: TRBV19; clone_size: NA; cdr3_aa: CASSTLRDSANYGYTF; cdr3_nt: TGTGCCAGTAGTACTCTCCGGGACTCTGCTAACTATGGCTACACCTTC
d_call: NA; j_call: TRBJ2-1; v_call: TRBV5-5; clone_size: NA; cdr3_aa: CASSSGFFGNYNEQFF; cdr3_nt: TGTGCCAGCAGCTCAGGGTTTTTTGGTAACTACAATGAGCAGTTCTTC
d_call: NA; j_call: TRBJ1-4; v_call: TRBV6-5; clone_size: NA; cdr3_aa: CASRQGEKLFF; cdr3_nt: TGTGCCAGCAGACAGGGTGAAAAACTGTTTTTT
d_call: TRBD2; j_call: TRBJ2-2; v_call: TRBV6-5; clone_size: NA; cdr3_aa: CASGRAGAGELFF; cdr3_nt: TGTGCCAGCGGGAGGGCGGGGGCCGGGGAGCTGTTTTTT
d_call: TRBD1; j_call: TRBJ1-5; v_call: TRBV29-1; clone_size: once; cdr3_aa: CSVGQGKDQPQHF; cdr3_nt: TGCAGCGTTGGACAGGGAAAGGATCAGCCCCAGCATTTT
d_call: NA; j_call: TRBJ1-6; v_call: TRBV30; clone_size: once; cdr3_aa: CAWSLEPYNSPLHF; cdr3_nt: TGTGCCTGGAGTCTGGAGCCCTATAATTCACCCCTCCACTTT
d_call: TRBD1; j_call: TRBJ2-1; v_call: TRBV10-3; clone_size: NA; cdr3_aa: CAISGGQGTSYNEQFF; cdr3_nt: TGTGCCATCAGTGGTGGACAGGGAACGTCCTACAATGAGCAGTTCTTC
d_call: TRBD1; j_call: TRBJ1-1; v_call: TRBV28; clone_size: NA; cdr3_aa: CASSLMRGPRSGTEAFF; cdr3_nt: TGTGCCAGCAGCCTGATGAGGGGGCCACGTTCGGGCACTGAAGCTTTCTTT
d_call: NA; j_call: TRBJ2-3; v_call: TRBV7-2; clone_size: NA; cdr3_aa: CASNSPRHSPDTQYF; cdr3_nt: TGTGCCAGCAATTCCCCAAGACATTCTCCAGATACGCAGTATTTT
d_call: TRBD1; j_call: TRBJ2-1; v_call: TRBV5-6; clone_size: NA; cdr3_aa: CATTGGNEQFF; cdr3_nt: TGTGCCACCACAGGGGGGAATGAGCAGTTCTTC
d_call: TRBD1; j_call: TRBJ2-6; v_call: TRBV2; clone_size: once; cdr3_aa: CASSWMRQGTSFGANVLTF; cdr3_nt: TGTGCCAGCAGTTGGATGAGACAGGGGACATCTTTTGGGGCCAACGTCCTGACTTTC
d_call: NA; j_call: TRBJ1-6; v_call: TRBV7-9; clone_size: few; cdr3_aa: CASSLGAENSPLHF; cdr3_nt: TGTGCCAGCAGCTTGGGGGCAGAGAATTCACCCCTCCACTTT
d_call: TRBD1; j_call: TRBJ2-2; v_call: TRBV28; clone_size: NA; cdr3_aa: CAVHSGTGGTGELFF; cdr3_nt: TGTGCCGTCCACTCGGGGACAGGCGGAACCGGGGAGCTGTTTTTT
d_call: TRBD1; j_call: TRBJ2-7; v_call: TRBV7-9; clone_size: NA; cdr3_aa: CASSIRGREQYF; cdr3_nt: TGTGCCAGCAGCATCAGGGGGCGCGAGCAGTACTTC
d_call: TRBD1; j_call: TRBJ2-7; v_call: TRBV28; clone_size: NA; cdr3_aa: CASSLIGTGPHEQYF; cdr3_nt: TGTGCCAGCAGTTTAATCGGGACAGGGCCCCACGAGCAGTACTTC
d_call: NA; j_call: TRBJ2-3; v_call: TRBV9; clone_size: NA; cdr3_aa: CASSPQVATSTDTQYF; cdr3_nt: TGTGCCAGCAGCCCCCAAGTAGCAACTAGCACAGATACGCAGTATTTT
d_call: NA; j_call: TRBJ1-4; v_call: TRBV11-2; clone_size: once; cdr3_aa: CASSRERTNEKLFF; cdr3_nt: TGTGCCAGCAGCCGAGAGAGAACTAATGAAAAACTGTTTTTT
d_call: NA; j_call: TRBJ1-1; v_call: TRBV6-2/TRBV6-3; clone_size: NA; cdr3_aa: CASSAYRENTEAFF; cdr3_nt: TGTGCCAGCAGTGCTTACAGGGAGAACACTGAAGCTTTCTTT
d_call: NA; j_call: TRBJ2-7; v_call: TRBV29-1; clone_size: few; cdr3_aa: CSVVISAPGEQYF; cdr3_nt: TGCAGCGTTGTGATTAGCGCCCCCGGAGAGCAGTACTTC
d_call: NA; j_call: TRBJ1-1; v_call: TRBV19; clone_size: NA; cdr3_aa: CASSIDGSYTEAFF; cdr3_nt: TGTGCCAGTAGTATAGACGGGAGTTATACTGAAGCTTTCTTT
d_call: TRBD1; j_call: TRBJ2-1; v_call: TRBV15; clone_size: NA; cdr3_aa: CATSSIWDRDWGEQFF; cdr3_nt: TGTGCCACCAGCAGTATATGGGACAGGGATTGGGGTGAGCAGTTCTTC
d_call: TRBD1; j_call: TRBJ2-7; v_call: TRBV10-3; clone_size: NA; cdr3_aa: CAIGRTGGMDEQYF; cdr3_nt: TGTGCCATCGGAAGGACAGGGGGAATGGACGAGCAGTACTTC
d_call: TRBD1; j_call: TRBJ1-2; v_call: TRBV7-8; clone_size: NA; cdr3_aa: CASSLVAGGDYGYTF; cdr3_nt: TGTGCCAGCAGCTTAGTGGCAGGGGGCGACTATGGCTACACCTTC
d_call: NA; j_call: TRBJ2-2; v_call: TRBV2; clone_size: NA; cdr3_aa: CASSERRDTGELFF; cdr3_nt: TGTGCCAGCAGTGAACGCAGGGACACCGGGGAGCTGTTTTTT
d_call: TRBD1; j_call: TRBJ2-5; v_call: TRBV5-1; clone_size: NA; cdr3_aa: CASSSRQGQETQYF; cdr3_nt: TGCGCCAGCAGCTCCCGACAGGGGCAAGAGACCCAGTACTTC
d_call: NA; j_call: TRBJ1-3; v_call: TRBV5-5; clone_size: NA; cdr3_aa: CASSLGEGIRSGNTIYF; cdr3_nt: TGTGCCAGCAGCTTGGGAGAGGGAATACGCTCTGGAAACACCATATATTTT
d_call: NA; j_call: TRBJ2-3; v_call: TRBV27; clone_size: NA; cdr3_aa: CASSLGAAEGDTQYF; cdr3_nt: TGTGCCAGCAGTTTAGGAGCGGCCGAAGGAGATACGCAGTATTTT
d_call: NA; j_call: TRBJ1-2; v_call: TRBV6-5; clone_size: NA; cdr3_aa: CASTTRGQFYGYTF; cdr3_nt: TGTGCCAGCACCACAAGAGGACAGTTCTATGGCTACACCTTC
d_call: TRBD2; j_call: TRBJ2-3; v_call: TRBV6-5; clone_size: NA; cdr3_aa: CASRVAGPLNTQYF; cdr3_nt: TGTGCCAGCAGAGTAGCGGGGCCTTTGAATACGCAGTATTTT
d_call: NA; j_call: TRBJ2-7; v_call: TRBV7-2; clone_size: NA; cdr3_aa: CASSTRPGVSYEQYF; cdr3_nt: TGTGCCAGCAGCACTCGCCCGGGAGTCTCCTACGAGCAGTACTTC